A selection of T cell receptor beta chains follows, all from one sample in a study of blood T cell repertoires in COVID-19. Clones were sequenced by immunoSEQ multiplex PCR, and TCRdb holds only the in-frame ones, with some missing. The data show around 130,000 clones, about 88% seen once. The sample was PBMCs or T cells enriched from blood (not recorded which). These TCRs come from a man aged 35 to 55 with acute COVID-19. Both conserved end residues are part of each CDR3. D genes are given only for firm matches. Some rows have no size entry. The others give once, few or many, or a class for an expanded clone.

D gene: TRBD1
V gene: TRBV29-1
clone size: -
J gene: TRBJ1-5
CDR3 protein: CSVGTGGFDQPQHF
CDR3 DNA: TGCAGCGTTGGAACAGGGGGCTTTGATCAGCCCCAGCATTTT

D gene: -
V gene: TRBV5-1
clone size: -
J gene: TRBJ2-7
CDR3 protein: CASSSRGGYEQYF
CDR3 DNA: TGCGCCAGCAGCTCCCGAGGGGGTTACGAGCAGTACTTC

D gene: -
V gene: TRBV12-5
clone size: -
J gene: TRBJ1-1
CDR3 protein: CASGLSIRTLRRGTEAFF
CDR3 DNA: TGTGCTAGTGGTTTGTCGATCCGGACCCTCCGTAGGGGCACTGAAGCTTTCTTT

D gene: -
V gene: TRBV7-3
clone size: -
J gene: TRBJ2-7
CDR3 protein: CASSPRDSSDEQYF
CDR3 DNA: TGTGCCAGCAGCCCTCGTGATAGCTCGGACGAGCAGTACTTC

D gene: -
V gene: TRBV14
clone size: -
J gene: TRBJ2-2
CDR3 protein: CASSQEASTGELFF
CDR3 DNA: TGTGCCAGCAGCCAAGAGGCCTCGACCGGGGAGCTGTTTTTT

D gene: TRBD2
V gene: TRBV19
clone size: once
J gene: TRBJ2-1
CDR3 protein: CASSIGLAGVRNEQFF
CDR3 DNA: TGTGCCAGTAGTATTGGACTAGCGGGAGTAAGGAATGAGCAGTTCTTC

D gene: TRBD1
V gene: TRBV2
clone size: once
J gene: TRBJ1-2
CDR3 protein: CASSSGTEERYTF
CDR3 DNA: TGTGCCAGCAGCTCCGGGACAGAAGAAAGGTACACCTTC

D gene: -
V gene: TRBV7-6
clone size: -
J gene: TRBJ2-2
CDR3 protein: CASSLIGAAGELFF
CDR3 DNA: TGTGCCAGCAGCTTAATAGGAGCCGCCGGGGAGCTGTTTTTT

D gene: -
V gene: TRBV11-2
clone size: -
J gene: TRBJ1-1
CDR3 protein: CASSLTRGNTEAFF
CDR3 DNA: TGTGCCAGCAGCTTGACACGGGGGAACACTGAAGCTTTCTTT

D gene: TRBD1
V gene: TRBV28
clone size: once
J gene: TRBJ1-1
CDR3 protein: CASSPPGQWNTEAFF
CDR3 DNA: TGTGCCAGCAGTCCGCCGGGACAGTGGAACACTGAAGCTTTCTTT

D gene: -
V gene: TRBV10-3
clone size: once
J gene: TRBJ2-5
CDR3 protein: CAISNRTQETQYF
CDR3 DNA: TGTGCCATCAGTAACAGGACCCAAGAGACCCAGTACTTC

D gene: TRBD2
V gene: TRBV7-2
clone size: -
J gene: TRBJ2-7
CDR3 protein: CASRASGSYEQYF
CDR3 DNA: TGTGCCAGCCGGGCTAGCGGGAGCTACGAGCAGTACTTC

D gene: TRBD2
V gene: TRBV3-1/TRBV3-2
clone size: -
J gene: TRBJ2-7
CDR3 protein: CASSPTSGRPFSYEQYF
CDR3 DNA: TGTGCCAGCAGCCCTACTAGCGGGAGGCCCTTCTCCTACGAGCAGTACTTC

D gene: TRBD1
V gene: TRBV3-1/TRBV3-2
clone size: once
J gene: TRBJ2-3
CDR3 protein: CASSQPIGQGETDTQYF
CDR3 DNA: TGTGCCAGCAGCCAACCTATCGGACAGGGAGAGACAGATACGCAGTATTTT

D gene: -
V gene: TRBV3-1/TRBV3-2
clone size: -
J gene: TRBJ1-2
CDR3 protein: CASSQGSGQGLEGYTF
CDR3 DNA: TGTGCCAGCAGCCAAGGTTCGGGGCAGGGGTTGGAGGGCTACACCTTC

D gene: TRBD2
V gene: TRBV4-2
clone size: -
J gene: TRBJ2-3
CDR3 protein: CASSQDPGLAGGNTDTQYF
CDR3 DNA: TGTGCCAGCAGCCAAGACCCCGGACTAGCGGGGGGGAACACAGATACGCAGTATTTT

D gene: -
V gene: TRBV7-9
clone size: -
J gene: TRBJ2-7
CDR3 protein: CASSSYKADEQYF
CDR3 DNA: TGTGCCAGCAGCTCCTATAAAGCCGACGAGCAGTACTTC

D gene: TRBD2
V gene: TRBV28
clone size: -
J gene: TRBJ2-2
CDR3 protein: CASSELAGGGTGELFF
CDR3 DNA: TGTGCCAGCAGTGAACTAGCGGGAGGAGGGACCGGGGAGCTGTTTTTT

D gene: -
V gene: TRBV5-3
clone size: -
J gene: TRBJ1-3
CDR3 protein: CARSLGREGDDLGNTIYF
CDR3 DNA: TGTGCCAGAAGCTTGGGGAGGGAGGGGGACGATCTGGGAAACACCATATATTTT

D gene: TRBD1
V gene: TRBV5-1
clone size: -
J gene: TRBJ2-5
CDR3 protein: CASSPRQGVGETQYF
CDR3 DNA: TGCGCCAGCAGCCCCCGTCAGGGGGTGGGAGAGACCCAGTACTTC

D gene: -
V gene: TRBV7-2
clone size: -
J gene: TRBJ1-3
CDR3 protein: CASSLAAGGNTIYF
CDR3 DNA: TGTGCCAGCAGCTTAGCGGCAGGGGGAAACACCATATATTTT

D gene: -
V gene: TRBV25-1
clone size: once
J gene: TRBJ2-2
CDR3 protein: CASSSPLTGELFF
CDR3 DNA: TGTGCCAGCAGTTCCCCCCTCACCGGGGAGCTGTTTTTT

D gene: -
V gene: TRBV29-1
clone size: -
J gene: TRBJ1-4
CDR3 protein: CSFTGDATNEKLFF
CDR3 DNA: TGCAGTTTCACAGGAGATGCAACTAATGAAAAACTGTTTTTT

D gene: -
V gene: TRBV21-1
clone size: -
J gene: TRBJ1-5
CDR3 protein: CASSRDPGQGDQPQHF
CDR3 DNA: TGTGCCAGCAGCAGAGACCCGGGACAGGGGGACCAGCCCCAGCATTTT

D gene: -
V gene: TRBV27
clone size: -
J gene: TRBJ1-6
CDR3 protein: CASSLRGGESPLHF
CDR3 DNA: TGTGCCAGCTCCCTCCGGGGGGGCGAGTCACCCCTCCACTTT

D gene: TRBD2
V gene: TRBV6-6
clone size: -
J gene: TRBJ2-1
CDR3 protein: CASTPTREGEQFF
CDR3 DNA: TGTGCCAGCACCCCCACGAGGGAGGGTGAGCAGTTCTTC

D gene: TRBD2
V gene: TRBV9
clone size: -
J gene: TRBJ2-1
CDR3 protein: CASSSRGLSTVGEQFF
CDR3 DNA: TGTGCCAGCAGCTCCCGGGGACTATCAACTGTGGGTGAGCAGTTCTTC

D gene: -
V gene: TRBV3-1/TRBV3-2
clone size: -
J gene: TRBJ1-5
CDR3 protein: CASSREGGNQPQHF
CDR3 DNA: TGTGCCAGCAGCCGAGAAGGGGGCAATCAGCCCCAGCATTTT

D gene: TRBD2
V gene: TRBV27
clone size: -
J gene: TRBJ2-3
CDR3 protein: CASSLRLAGVRGDTQYF
CDR3 DNA: TGTGCCAGCAGTTTAAGACTAGCGGGAGTAAGAGGGGATACGCAGTATTTT